This T cell receptor (beta chain) originates from a study of blood T cell repertoires in COVID-19. Study as a whole: Italy, Spain and the United States were the sources of the convalescent and acute COVID-19 samples. The cDNA or gDNA used as material had been derived from T cells, B-cell-depleted T cells, or PBMCs.

The V segment lost 0 bases and the J segment 5 bases; nucleotides outside the gene matches: 6. CDR1 is GTSNPN, CDR2 SVGIG, per germline (reference sequence). The CDR3 length is 14 residues. Study processing details: Amplified reference gene primers provided the basis for estimating nucleated cell counts. Produced via immunoSEQ multiplex PCR; TCRdb's table is partial and in-frame only. V and J calls and clone size are given by that table; D and trimming were obtained from the DNA. The data show under 250,000 clones, roughly 84% seen once. This receptor was taken from a man aged 35-49 years with acute or convalescent COVID-19. V and J are TRBV30 and TRBJ1-1; TRBD1 agrees at 7 bases. Material for sequencing was peripheral blood. The CDR3 DNA reads TGTGCCTGGAGTGTAAAGGGGGCATCAACTGAAGCTTTCTTT. Protein: CAWSVKGASTEAFF.